This T cell receptor beta chain was recovered during a study of blood T cell repertoires in COVID-19. Study-wide context: COVID-19 samples collected from the United States, Italy and Spain covered acute and convalescent phases. In each case, the material was cDNA or gDNA derived from T cells, B-cell-depleted T cells, or PBMCs.

J gave up 4 bases and V 4 bases, and 9 bases lay outside the gene matches. Germline V gene sequence: CDR1 LGHNA, CDR2 YNFKEQ. The CDR3 totals 15 residues. Sequencing was performed with immunoSEQ multiplex PCR; in TCRdb, only in-frame clones are kept and a portion is missing. The sample carries some 19,000 clones, about 85% recorded once. The sequenced sample consisted of peripheral blood. The clonotype comes from a man in his sixties or seventies with acute or convalescent COVID-19. The V and J genes are TRBV4-2 and TRBJ1-1, with 7 nucleotides matching TRBD1. The CDR3 region has the DNA TGTGCCAGCAGCCTGCCGGGACAGAGTGGCACTGAAGCTTTCTTT. Protein sequence: CASSLPGQSGTEAFF.